One sample yielded the 28 T cell receptor beta chains listed below, sequenced in a study of shared clonotypes between healthy human individuals. The naive CD8 population came from CD45RO-negative cells selected for CCR7, without terminally differentiated effector memory CD45RA+ cells. Only in-frame clones appear in the TCRdb table, and some are missing; sequencing was by immunoSEQ multiplex PCR. The repertoire holds about 2,200,000 clones, with about 92% as singletons. Sequencing input: naive CD8+ T cells from PBMCs. These receptors were obtained from a man between 18 and 29 years old in good health. Some clones in this sample may be carry-over from other donors' samples.

The gene calls are TRBV7-9 and TRBJ2-3, with D possibly TRBD2 on 5 matching bases. The V gene's germline CDR1 is SEHNR and CDR2 FQNEAQ (reference sequence). The V end lost 1 base, the J end lost 6 bases, and 14 bases lay between the germline ends. The CDR3 contains 15 residues. The CDR3 region has the DNA TGTGCCAGCAGCTTAGTGGTCCGGGGTTTGGATACGCAGTATTTT. Protein sequence: CASSLVVRGLDTQYF.

The chain links TRBV7-3 to TRBJ2-1; 10 nucleotides align to TRBD2. V lost 3 bases, J lost 5 bases, and 4 bases stayed unmatched. CDR3 size: 15 residues. CDR1 and CDR2 (germline): SGHTA, FQGTGA. CDR3 amino acids: CASSLEAGGNNEQFF. In nucleotides, the CDR3 is TGTGCCAGCAGCTTGGAAGCGGGAGGGAACAATGAGCAGTTCTTC.

The CDR3 bases are TGTGCCACCAGCAGAAACCGACAGGGAGGTAATCAGCCCCAGCATTTT. Amino acids: CATSRNRQGGNQPQHF. J is TRBJ1-5 and V is TRBV15; 7 nucleotides match TRBD1. After removal of 2 bases from V and 4 bases from J, the junction contained 8 bases not matched to a gene. The CDR3 runs 16 residues. Per the germline V gene, CDR1 is LNHNV and CDR2 is YYDKDF (reference sequence).

This chain joins TRBV19 and TRBJ2-6; the D gene is possibly TRBD1 (6 bases). The CDR3 has 18 amino acids. Trimming took 4 bases from V and 0 from J, leaving 16 bases between them. The germline CDR1 and CDR2 sequences are LNHDA and SQIVND (reference sequence). This CDR3 reads CASSRLRTVSSGANVLTF. CDR3 nucleotides: TGTGCCAGTAGTAGGCTAAGGACAGTAAGCTCTGGGGCCAACGTCCTGACTTTC.

The J gene is TRBJ1-5, the V gene TRBV27; D remains unclear. CDR1 and CDR2 from the germline V gene are MNHEY and SMNVEV (reference sequence). With 5 bases removed from V and 0 bases from J, the gap between germline ends came to 11 bases. This CDR3 has 15 residues. The CDR3 spells CASSPGEYSNQPQHF. The CDR3, as DNA: TGTGCCAGCAGTCCTGGCGAATATAGCAATCAGCCCCAGCATTTT.

V usage is TRBV6-5 and J usage is TRBJ2-1; TRBD2 might be the D (5 bases). Per the germline V gene, CDR1 is MNHEY and CDR2 is SVGAGI. The CDR3 is 15 amino acids. The ends were cut back, 2 bases at V and 8 bases at J, with 16 bases in the middle. The CDR3 reads CASSYILAGVDEQFF. The DNA for the CDR3 is TGTGCCAGCAGTTACATACTCGCGGGTGTCGATGAGCAGTTCTTC.

The chain combines TRBV5-6 with TRBJ1-2; TRBD1 is a possible D gene (6 bases). There are 16 residues in the CDR3. From germline, CDR1 is SGHDT and CDR2 YYEEEE. The germline V and J ends were trimmed by 4 bases and 0 bases, with 16 bases remaining between them. The chain's CDR3 is CASSSGTLEPNYGYTF. In DNA form, the CDR3 reads TGTGCCAGCAGCAGCGGGACACTGGAACCTAACTATGGCTACACCTTC.

The gene calls are TRBV6-1 and TRBJ1-3; 9 positions match TRBD1. From germline, CDR1 is MNHNS and CDR2 SASEGT. The CDR3 loop spans 13 amino acids. J was trimmed by 5 bases and V by 6 bases; bases with no gene match: 2. The DNA of the CDR3 is TGTGCCAGCAGGGACAGGGGAAGAAACACCATATATTTT. Translated, it gives CASRDRGRNTIYF.

This clone came up once. The sample has other DNA sequences that encode this CDR3 too. The V gene is TRBV4-2, the J gene TRBJ1-1; a possible D gene is TRBD1 (5 bases). The CDR3 has 13 amino acids. Germline CDR1 reads LGHNA; CDR2 reads YNFKEQ. The ends were cut back, 3 bases at V and 2 bases at J, with 7 bases in the middle. CDR3 DNA sequence: TGTGCCAGCAGCCAGGGGGGAAACACTGAAGCTTTCTTT. It is translated as CASSQGGNTEAFF.

Concerning this clone itself: Other DNA sequences in the sample encode the same CDR3. The chain joins TRBV9 to TRBJ2-7, with TRBD2 identical over 10 bases. Germline CDR1 is SGDLS and CDR2 is YYNGEE. The CDR3 has 15 amino acids. Losses at the gene ends were 0 bases for V and 2 bases for J; bases not matched to a gene: 2. The CDR3: CASSVASGGPYEQYF. CDR3 nucleotide sequence: TGTGCCAGCAGCGTAGCTAGCGGGGGTCCCTACGAGCAGTACTTC.

The V and J genes are TRBV28 and TRBJ2-2; maybe TRBD1 (6 bases). The V gene lost 3 bases and the J gene lost 2 bases, with 16 bases spanning the gap. CDR1 and CDR2 from the germline V gene are MDHEN and SYDVKM. The length of the CDR3 is 17 residues. Here the CDR3 DNA reads TGTGCCAGCAGTTTCGTAGGCCGGGACACCAACACCGGGGAGCTGTTTTTT. Encoded protein: CASSFVGRDTNTGELFF.

This chain connects TRBV9 to TRBJ2-7; D may be TRBD1 or TRBD2 (5 bases each). V was shortened by 3 bases and J by 2 bases, with 18 bases between the two germline ends. The germline gives CDR1 SGDLS, CDR2 YYNGEE. This CDR3 spans 16 amino acids. The CDR3 is CASSDNTIGGAYEQYF. Here the CDR3 DNA reads TGTGCCAGCAGCGATAATACCATTGGGGGAGCCTACGAGCAGTACTTC.

This sequence joins TRBV7-9 and TRBJ2-5; 13 positions agree with TRBD2. In germline, CDR1 is SEHNR, CDR2 FQNEAQ (reference sequence). The J segment lost 0 bases and the V segment lost 5 bases, leaving 6 bases of the junction unmatched. The CDR3 spans 17 residues. For the CDR3, the DNA is TGTGCCAGCAGCCCGCGACTAGCGGGAGGCCACCAAGAGACCCAGTACTTC. It translates to CASSPRLAGGHQETQYF.

This chain joins TRBV25-1 and TRBJ1-2, with 8 bases fitting TRBD1. The J segment lost 4 bases and the V segment lost 3 bases, leaving 4 bases of the junction unmatched. Germline values: CDR1 MGHDK, CDR2 SYGVNS. CDR3 size: 14 residues. The CDR3 bases are TGTGCCAGCAGTGACCCGACAGGGGTCTATGGCTACACCTTC. Translation gives CASSDPTGVYGYTF.

V and J are TRBV5-1 and TRBJ2-3; 9 positions match TRBD2. Germline-derived CDR1 and CDR2 are SGHRS and YFSETQ. Trimming cost V 0 bases and J 5 bases; bases outside gene matches: 7. The CDR3 is 16 residues long. CDR3: CASSLDVAGEEDTQYF. In nucleotides, the CDR3 is TGCGCCAGCAGCTTGGATGTAGCGGGAGAAGAAGATACGCAGTATTTT. Supplemented by reference TRBV5-1 and TRBJ2-3, the full variable domain reads KAGVTQTPRYLIKTRGQQVTLSCSPISGHRSVSWYQQTPGQGLQFLFEYFSETQRNKGNFPGRFSGRQFSNSRSEMNVSTLELGDSALYLCASSLDVAGEEDTQYFGPGTRLTVL.

The count of this clone is one. CDR3 amino acids: CASSQENLNTGELFF. In DNA, the CDR3 is TGCGCCAGCAGCCAAGAAAATTTGAACACCGGGGAGCTGTTTTTT. This rearrangement joins TRBV4-3 to TRBJ2-2; D gene unclear. The CDR3 is 15 residues long. V was pared by 0 bases and J by 1 base, with 6 bases between. Germline V CDR1 and CDR2: LGHNA, YSLEER.

This chain connects TRBV13 to TRBJ2-5; 9 bases match TRBD2. V lost 3 bases and J lost 5; bases outside the gene matches: 4. Germline V gives CDR1 PRHDT, CDR2 FYEKMQ (reference sequence). The CDR3 totals 14 residues. As DNA, the CDR3 is TGTGCCAGCAGCTTTAGCGGGAGTGGGGAGACCCAGTACTTC. Translating gives CASSFSGSGETQYF.

The chain recombines TRBV4-1 with TRBJ2-1; 10 positions match TRBD2. The trim removed 6 bases at V and 7 bases at J, leaving 6 bases unmatched. CDR3 length equals 14 residues. Germline assignment: CDR1 MGHRA and CDR2 YSYEKL. The CDR3 DNA reads TGCGCCAGCAGAGAGCGGGAGGGCAGAAATGAGCAGTTCTTC. This codes for CASREREGRNEQFF.

The chain joins TRBV4-2 to TRBJ1-6; D is possibly TRBD1 (6 bases). Germline CDR1 reads LGHNA; CDR2 reads YNFKEQ. The CDR3 runs to 16 residues. The V and J ends lost 3 bases and 3 bases respectively, with 12 bases between them. The CDR3 DNA reads TGTGCCAGCAGCCAGAACAGGGTCGACTATAATTCACCCCTCCACTTT. Protein: CASSQNRVDYNSPLHF.

The CDR3 DNA is TGTGCCAGCAGCTTGTCTAGCGGCTACGAGCAGTACTTC. This translates into CASSLSSGYEQYF. The chain has TRBV5-6 and TRBJ2-7; TRBD2 aligns across 7 bases. Germline V CDR1 and CDR2: SGHDT, YYEEEE. With V trimmed by 1 base and J by 3 bases, 1 base remained unmatched. This CDR3 spans 13 amino acids.

The V call is TRBV11-2, the J call TRBJ1-2; D is ambiguous. Germline values: CDR1 SGHAT, CDR2 FQNNGV. V lost 2 bases and J 4 bases, leaving 11 bases between the germline ends. The CDR3 contains 14 residues. The CDR3 nucleotides are TGTGCCAGCAGCTTAATCGGGGAACCCTATGGCTACACCTTC. Translating gives CASSLIGEPYGYTF.

This clone has a single count. This chain joins TRBV4-1 and TRBJ2-7; 8 bases align to TRBD2. The CDR3 length is 14 residues. The J segment lost 2 bases and the V segment lost 4 bases, leaving 4 bases of the junction unmatched. Per germline, CDR1 MGHRA and CDR2 YSYEKL. The CDR3 sequence: CASSLTAGAYEQYF. The DNA of the CDR3 is TGCGCCAGCAGCCTAACAGCGGGGGCCTACGAGCAGTACTTC.

This clone is a singleton in its sample. V is TRBV7-9 and J is TRBJ2-5; 7 bases match TRBD2. With 4 bases clipped from V and 2 bases from J, the junction kept 4 bases outside the gene matches. This CDR3 contains 14 residues. Germline loops: CDR1 SEHNR, CDR2 FQNEAQ (reference sequence). The CDR3 sequence: CASSSRTRQETQYF. CDR3 nucleotide sequence: TGTGCCAGCAGCTCCCGGACTAGACAAGAGACCCAGTACTTC.

This sequence joins TRBV2 and TRBJ2-5, with D possibly matching TRBD1 (6 bases). The J call is doubtful: the DNA matches TRBJ2-7 better. Germline lookup yields CDR1 SNHLY and CDR2 FYNNEI. This CDR3 is built from 11 residues. The CDR3 spells CASIWGREQYF. Written as DNA, the CDR3 is TGTGCCAGCATTTGGGGGCGCGAGCAGTACTTC.

J is TRBJ2-7 and V is TRBV7-9; the D is unclear. The CDR3 contains 15 residues. From germline, CDR1 is SEHNR and CDR2 FQNEAQ (reference sequence). V was shortened by 1 base and J by 2 bases, with 12 bases between the two germline ends. The CDR3: CASSLGGPYTYEQYF. The DNA of the CDR3 is TGTGCCAGCAGCTTAGGGGGTCCGTATACCTACGAGCAGTACTTC.

The chain carries TRBV29-1 and TRBJ1-2; no reliable D call. CDR1 is SQVTM, CDR2 ANQGSEA, per germline. The CDR3 spans 14 residues. Between the trimmed V and J ends, which lost 0 bases and 2 bases, there was a span of 10 bases. The CDR3 spells CSVEDPEANYGYTF. CDR3 bases: TGCAGCGTTGAAGATCCCGAGGCCAACTATGGCTACACCTTC.

The chain has TRBV6-9 and TRBJ1-4; 7 nucleotides align to TRBD1. The CDR3 length is 17 residues. After removal of 8 bases from V and 3 bases from J, the junction contained 15 bases not matched to a gene. In germline, CDR1 is MNHGY, CDR2 SVAAGI. In DNA, the CDR3 is TGTGCCAGCGTCCAGTCCGCAGACAGGGCTCCTAATGAAAAACTGTTTTTT. This encodes CASVQSADRAPNEKLFF.

This chain joins TRBV5-4 and TRBJ1-1, with a weak D call TRBD1 (6 bases). This CDR3 is built from 15 residues. Trimming shortened V by 3 bases and J by 3 bases, and 15 bases separated the two germline ends. Germline values: CDR1 SGHNT, CDR2 YYREEE (reference sequence). The DNA of the CDR3 is TGTGCCAGCAGCTATCAAACAGGGACGGACACTGAAGCTTTCTTT. This encodes CASSYQTGTDTEAFF.